This T cell receptor beta chain was sequenced in a study of T cells after posttransplantation cyclophosphamide. Repertoires were generated with immunoSEQ multiplex PCR, while TCRdb's copy carries only in-frame clones and drops some. In total the sample includes 40,000 to 55,000 clones, none of them seen once. This related bone marrow graft donor gave peripheral blood on the day of marrow donation. V lost 3 bases, J lost 7 bases, and 6 bases stayed unmatched. This CDR3 is 14 amino acids long. The germline gives CDR1 LNHDA, CDR2 SQIVND (reference sequence). General study points: TRB clonality was highly associated with recipient CMV seropositivity and reactivation. Blood and skin or GI T cell repertoires showed limited TRB overlap. Donor-recipient repertoire similarity was low at 1-2 months, rising over year one.

This clone was seen many times. Its antigen is undetermined. Sequenced: PBMCs. This rearrangement joins TRBV19 to TRBJ1-2; the match to TRBD1 covers 9 bases. The receptor comes from a man aged 35 to 55 in good health, CMV-negative, and a related stem cell transplant donor. The CDR3 region is CASSMGQGEGGYTF. The DNA of the CDR3 is TGTGCCAGTAGTATGGGACAGGGTGAAGGTGGCTACACCTTC.